This entry lists 27 T cell receptor beta chains sequenced from one sample in a study of PD-1 blockade in mismatch repair-deficient tumors. Using immunoSEQ multiplex PCR, the repertoire was profiled, and TCRdb retains in-frame clones only, with some absent. The sample holds tens of thousands of clones, about 82% seen once. Sequenced material: peripheral blood, taken 44 weeks after starting pembrolizumab. The receptors originated from an adult with mismatch repair-deficient cancer.

The chain links TRBV27 to TRBJ2-1; 10 nucleotides match TRBD2. The CDR3 runs 17 residues. After removal of 3 bases from V and 8 bases from J, the junction contained 13 bases not matched to a gene. Germline CDR1 reads MNHEY; CDR2 reads SMNVEV (reference sequence). CDR3 sequence reads: CASSFFQEREGGDEQFF. In DNA, the CDR3 is TGTGCCAGCAGTTTCTTTCAAGAGCGGGAGGGCGGTGATGAGCAGTTCTTC.

V is TRBV14 and J is TRBJ2-7, with D uncertain. Germline CDR1 reads SGHDN; CDR2 reads FVKESK. V was pared by 2 bases and J by 5 bases, with 13 bases between. The CDR3 runs 14 residues. The CDR3 DNA sequence: TGTGCCAGCAGCCAATCTATCCGGTGGGACGAGCAGTACTTC. Its protein product is CASSQSIRWDEQYF. The entire variable domain, with the rest obtained from reference TRBV14 and TRBJ2-7, is as follows: EAGVTQFPSHSVIEKGQTVTLRCDPISGHDNLYWYRRVMGKEIKFLLHFVKESKQDESGMPNNRFLAERTGGTYSTLKVQPAELEDSGVYFCASSQSIRWDEQYFGPGTRLTVT.

This chain uses TRBV6-5 with TRBJ1-5; D possibly corresponds to TRBD1 (5 bases). Germline V gives CDR1 MNHEY, CDR2 SVGAGI. This CDR3 spans 14 amino acids. Trimming took 5 bases from V and 1 from J, leaving 9 bases between them. CDR3 in amino acids: CASSGDRSNQPQHF. DNA for the CDR3: TGTGCCAGCAGTGGAGACAGAAGCAATCAGCCCCAGCATTTT.

CDR3 nucleotide sequence: TGTGCCTGGAGCCTGAACTACAATGAGCAGTTCTTC. Protein sequence: CAWSLNYNEQFF. The chain combines TRBV30 with TRBJ2-1; D is ambiguous. This CDR3 spans 12 amino acids. Trimming removed 3 bases at V and 3 bases at J, with 6 bases between. In germline, CDR1 is GTSNPN, CDR2 SVGIG (reference sequence). Full variable domain (remainder filled in from reference TRBV30 and TRBJ2-1): SQTIHQWPATLVQPVGSPLSLECTVEGTSNPNLYWYRQAAGRGLQLLFYSVGIGQISSEVPQNLSASRPQDRQFILSSKKLLLSDSGFYLCAWSLNYNEQFFGPGTRLTVL.

The chain couples TRBV19 to TRBJ2-2, with 9 bases lining up with TRBD2. After removal of 6 bases from V and 5 bases from J, the junction contained 7 bases not matched to a gene. The germline V gene encodes CDR1 LNHDA and CDR2 SQIVND (reference sequence). CDR3 length equals 15 residues. CDR3 region: CASRTAGGGTGELFF. The CDR3 nucleotides are TGTGCCAGTAGAACAGCGGGAGGTGGGACCGGGGAGCTGTTTTTT. The variable domain in full, completed from reference TRBV19 and TRBJ2-2, reads DGGITQSPKYLFRKEGQNVTLSCEQNLNHDAMYWYRQDPGQGLRLIYYSQIVNDFQKGDIAEGYSVSREKKESFPLTVTSAQKNPTAFYLCASRTAGGGTGELFFGEGSRLTVL.

The chain has TRBV13 and TRBJ2-3; D is unclear. The CDR3 consists of 13 residues. V was trimmed by 5 bases and J by 3 bases, leaving 9 bases between them. Germline-derived CDR1 and CDR2 are PRHDT and FYEKMQ (reference sequence). CDR3 residues: CASSPSHTDTQYF. In nucleotides, the CDR3 is TGTGCCAGCAGCCCGAGTCATACAGATACGCAGTATTTT.

This clone was picked up a small number of times. The rearrangement links TRBV19 to TRBJ1-1; D is ambiguous. V lost 5 bases, J lost 6 bases, and 19 bases lay in between. Germline V gives CDR1 LNHDA, CDR2 SQIVND (reference sequence). This CDR3 is 15 amino acids long. Here the CDR3 reads CASSPSIGGMAEAFF. As DNA, the CDR3 is TGTGCCAGTAGTCCCTCCATAGGTGGAATGGCTGAAGCTTTCTTT.

The sample holds a few counts of this clone. CDR3 in amino acids: CASSFNVGYTF. The CDR3 nucleotides are TGTGCCAGCAGCTTTAATGTTGGCTACACCTTC. The V call is TRBV5-6, the J call TRBJ1-2; D not resolved. The CDR3 has 11 residues. Trimming shortened V by 2 bases and J by 7 bases, and 6 bases separated the two germline ends. Germline V CDR1 and CDR2: SGHDT, YYEEEE. Full variable domain (remainder filled in from reference TRBV5-6 and TRBJ1-2): DAGVTQSPTHLIKTRGQQVTLRCSPKSGHDTVSWYQQALGQGPQFIFQYYEEEERQRGNFPDRFSGHQFPNYSSELNVNALLLGDSALYLCASSFNVGYTFGSGTRLTVV.

The chain carries TRBV10-2 and TRBJ2-7, with no clear D. Germline CDR1 and CDR2: WSHSY and SAAADI. Trimming removed 6 bases from V and 4 bases from J, with 13 bases in between. The CDR3 is 13 amino acids. As DNA, the CDR3 is TGCGCCAGCAGCGAGGCCACAAATTACGAGCAGTACTTC. Translation gives CASSEATNYEQYF.

The CDR3 loop is CASSFGANEKLFF. For the CDR3, the DNA is TGTGCCAGCAGCTTCGGGGCTAATGAAAAACTGTTTTTT. This chain links TRBV7-8 with TRBJ1-4; D unresolved. The CDR3 has 13 amino acids. Germline-derived CDR1 and CDR2 are SGHVS and FQNEAQ. With 3 bases removed from V and 3 bases from J, the gap between germline ends came to 5 bases.

This chain connects TRBV25-1 to TRBJ2-3, with D uncertain. This CDR3 has 11 residues. Trimming removed 7 bases at V and 4 bases at J, with 6 bases between. The germline V gene has CDR1 MGHDK and CDR2 SYGVNS. The CDR3 sequence is CASIIADTQYF. The DNA for the CDR3 is TGTGCCAGCATTATAGCAGATACGCAGTATTTT.

This clone was found once. CDR3 nucleotide sequence: TGTGCCAGCATTGGGACAGGGGTCCACGAGCAGTACTTC. Translating gives CASIGTGVHEQYF. V and J are TRBV6-5 and TRBJ2-7; 10 positions match TRBD1. The junction had 5 bases not matched to a gene; V was cut back by 7 bases and J by 5 bases. CDR1 MNHEY and CDR2 SVGAGI come from the germline V gene. The CDR3 has 13 residues.

The chain uses TRBV10-2 and TRBJ2-6, with 10 bases matching TRBD1. The V gene end was trimmed by 10 bases and the J gene end by 0 bases; junction bases not matched to a gene: 6. CDR1 is WSHSY and CDR2 is SAAADI in the germline V gene. The CDR3 sequence is 16 residues long. The CDR3 DNA sequence: TGCGCCACCAGGACAGGGGGTCTCTCTGGGGCCAACGTCCTGACTTTC. Translated, it gives CATRTGGLSGANVLTF.

The chain is built from TRBV21-1 and TRBJ2-1; the table's TRBD2 call for D was not verified on the DNA. TRBV21-1 corresponds to a pseudogene. The CDR3 contains 17 residues. Written as DNA, the CDR3 is TGTGCCAGCAGCAGAGGGACTAGCGGGAGAAACTACAATGAGCAGTTCTTC. Residues: CASSRGTSGRNYNEQFF.

The chain links TRBV6-1 to TRBJ2-4; 8 bases map to TRBD1. Germline V CDR1 and CDR2: MNHNS, SASEGT. The CDR3 extends over 13 amino acids. J was trimmed by 5 bases and V by 6 bases; bases with no gene match: 3. For the CDR3, the DNA is TGTGCCAGCAGAGGACAGGGCGAAAACATTCAGTACTTC. It translates to CASRGQGENIQYF.

The gene calls are TRBV19 and TRBJ1-5, with a weak D call TRBD1 (5 bases). The germline gives CDR1 LNHDA, CDR2 SQIVND (reference sequence). V was pared by 7 bases and J by 1 base, with 14 bases between. CDR3 length equals 15 residues. The CDR3 loop is CASMRGERSNQPQHF. For the CDR3, the DNA is TGTGCCAGTATGAGAGGGGAACGAAGCAATCAGCCCCAGCATTTT.

V is TRBV2 and J is TRBJ1-5; D is possibly TRBD1 (5 bases). The CDR3 totals 13 residues. Germline loops: CDR1 SNHLY, CDR2 FYNNEI. V shed 0 bases and J shed 9 bases, with 9 bases lying between them. CDR3 residues: CASSEAGVAPQHF. As DNA, the CDR3 is TGTGCCAGCAGTGAAGCGGGGGTAGCGCCCCAGCATTTT.

The V call is TRBV19, the J call TRBJ1-2; D call uncertain. This CDR3 spans 15 amino acids. Trimming left V 4 bases short and J 4 bases short, with 16 bases between. Germline CDR1 and CDR2: LNHDA and SQIVND (reference sequence). The CDR3 protein is CASSTPGLSGYGYTF. The CDR3 region has the DNA TGTGCCAGTAGTACACCCGGACTGAGCGGCTATGGCTACACCTTC. The variable domain in full, with the rest retrieved from reference TRBV19 and TRBJ1-2, is DGGITQSPKYLFRKEGQNVTLSCEQNLNHDAMYWYRQDPGQGLRLIYYSQIVNDFQKGDIAEGYSVSREKKESFPLTVTSAQKNPTAFYLCASSTPGLSGYGYTFGSGTRLTVV.

This chain joins TRBV11-3 and TRBJ1-1; maybe TRBD1 (5 bases). Germline V gene sequence: CDR1 SGHNT, CDR2 YENEEA. Trimming stripped 2 bases from V and 1 base from J, with 11 bases between. This CDR3 comprises 15 residues. The CDR3 sequence is CASSLRGTGNTEAFF. CDR3 coding DNA: TGTGCCAGCAGCTTAAGAGGGACGGGGAACACTGAAGCTTTCTTT.

This rearrangement joins TRBV5-1 to TRBJ2-3; D is unresolved. Germline V lookup: CDR1 SGHRS, CDR2 YFSETQ. V shed 3 bases and J shed 3 bases, with 5 bases lying between them. CDR3 length: 12 residues. Written as DNA, the CDR3 is TGCGCCAGCAGCTCTAGTACAGATACGCAGTATTTT. It yields the protein CASSSSTDTQYF.

The V call is TRBV11-2, the J call TRBJ2-7, with D perhaps matching TRBD1 (6 bases). The CDR3 loop spans 15 amino acids. Germline lookup yields CDR1 SGHAT and CDR2 FQNNGV. Trimming took off 5 bases at V and 4 bases at J, with 18 bases between the two ends. The CDR3 nucleotides are TGTGCCAGCAGCCTGTACGGACAGCTTACGTACGAGCAGTACTTC. It codes for CASSLYGQLTYEQYF.

V and J are TRBV7-9 and TRBJ2-1, with 8 bases fitting TRBD2. In germline, CDR1 is SEHNR, CDR2 FQNEAQ (reference sequence). J lost 5 bases, V lost 1 base, and 4 bases had no gene match. The CDR3 covers 15 residues. The CDR3 loop is CASSLVGTRDNEQFF. The CDR3 bases are TGTGCCAGCAGCTTAGTGGGGACTAGAGACAATGAGCAGTTCTTC.

This chain joins TRBV11-1 and TRBJ1-2; 10 bases map to TRBD1. The V gene end was trimmed by 5 bases and the J gene end by 7 bases; junction bases not matched to a gene: 4. The CDR3 runs 13 residues. Germline V gene sequence: CDR1 SGHAT, CDR2 FQDESV (reference sequence). The DNA of the CDR3 is TGTGCCAGCAGCGTGACAGGGGGCTTTGGCTACACCTTC. This encodes CASSVTGGFGYTF.

The V gene is TRBV5-5, the J gene TRBJ1-1; TRBD1 might be the D (6 bases). The CDR3 is 14 amino acids. Germline values: CDR1 SGHKS, CDR2 YYEKEE (reference sequence). The germline V and J ends were trimmed by 1 base and 6 bases, with 13 bases remaining between them. CDR3 region: CASSLRQVRPEAFF. As DNA, the CDR3 is TGTGCCAGCAGCTTGAGACAGGTTCGCCCTGAAGCTTTCTTT.

This clone was observed a handful of times. The chain links TRBV7-2 to TRBJ2-7; D gene unclear. This CDR3 region has 15 residues. CDR1 SGHTA and CDR2 FQGNSA come from the germline V gene. Trimming left V 2 bases short and J 3 bases short, with 14 bases between. The CDR3 loop is CASSLRGPSLYEQYF. The DNA for the CDR3 is TGTGCCAGCAGCTTAAGAGGCCCGAGCCTCTACGAGCAGTACTTC.

The chain uses TRBV6-1 and TRBJ1-1; 11 nucleotides agree with TRBD1. Germline V gene sequence: CDR1 MNHNS, CDR2 SASEGT. V lost 8 bases and J lost 6; bases outside the gene matches: 5. This CDR3 region has 13 residues. For the CDR3, the DNA is TGTGCCAGCCGTGGACAGGGGGCTTCTGAAGCTTTCTTT. Its translation is CASRGQGASEAFF.

J is TRBJ1-2 and V is TRBV28; weak D call: TRBD1 (5 bases). The CDR3 extends over 16 amino acids. Germline V lookup: CDR1 MDHEN, CDR2 SYDVKM. V shed 6 bases and J shed 6 bases, with 23 bases lying between them. CDR3 sequence: CASRAVRRGVFHGYTF. CDR3 nucleotides: TGTGCCAGCAGGGCCGTTAGGAGGGGCGTGTTTCATGGCTACACCTTC.